This T cell receptor beta chain was retrieved from a study of blood T cell repertoires in COVID-19. Donors in Cohort 3 counted as recovered after two negative PCRs, clearance, or symptom resolution. The germline V gene has CDR1 LNHNV and CDR2 YYDKDF (reference sequence). Trimming removed 5 bases at V and 1 base at J, with 11 bases between. The CDR3 totals 14 residues. Per the original methods: Nucleated cell number was recorded as an estimate derived from reference gene primer amplification. Clones were sequenced by immunoSEQ multiplex PCR, and TCRdb holds only the in-frame ones, with some missing. The D gene and trimming were derived from the DNA, and the V and J assignments and clone size from that table. This sample has 160,000 or so clones; approximately 80% occur once, and the top ten carry around 3.2%. This clone has a count of ten or more.

This TCR came from a woman aged 55-69 years who had recovered from COVID-19. The sample comprised PBMCs or T cells enriched from blood (not recorded which). This rearrangement joins TRBV15 to TRBJ1-1; possibly TRBD1 for D (5 bases). The CDR3 sequence: CATSWLDKNTEAFF. CDR3 coding DNA: TGTGCCACCAGCTGGTTGGACAAGAACACTGAAGCTTTCTTT.